The source of this T cell receptor (beta chain) is a study of OX40 agonist ivuxolimab in advanced cancers. Overall study: Patients' therapy was ivuxolimab, an antibody that acts as an agonist of OX40 (CD134). Patients receiving dose escalation had hepatocellular carcinoma, melanoma, renal cell or head and neck cancer. Antecedent anti-PD-1, anti-PD-L1 or anti-CTLA-4 therapy was permissible, with roughly 40% having received some.

Assay: immunoSEQ multiplex PCR; the TCRdb copy retains only in-frame clones and omits some. Seen here are some 70,000 clones, roughly 88% observed once, and the top ten hold 1.1%. The clonotype originates from an adult with an advanced solid tumor such as melanoma, head and neck, liver or kidney cancer. This specimen was CD4+ or CD8+ T cells sorted from blood, taken in a trial of the OX40 agonist ivuxolimab.

The CDR3 region has the DNA TGTGCCAGCAGTTACACGGGAGACACTGAAGCTTTCTTT. Translation gives CASSYTGDTEAFF. J is TRBJ1-1 and V is TRBV6-6; no firm D call. This CDR3 has 13 amino acids. In germline, CDR1 is MNHNY, CDR2 SVGAGI (reference sequence). The V and J ends lost 2 bases and 3 bases respectively, with 7 bases between them.